This T cell receptor (beta chain) appears in the sequencing data of a study of T-cell reconstitution after alpha-beta-depleted transplantation in children. Preparing the TCRbeta library involved the use of unique molecular identifiers. TCRdb ran MiXCR on the PCR reads and lists one entry per CDR3 protein. The sample yields fewer than 1 million distinct CDR3 sequences, 15% to 20% seen once. Study-level results: Alpha-beta T cells about two months after transplant reportedly derived from several hundred expanded graft clones. For some patients, TCRbeta diversity was high at day 60 because of recipient T cells and thymic progenitors that survived. At one year after transplant, newly produced T cells mostly accounted for T-cell counts and diversity.

This clonotype was observed a few times. Its matching antigen is unknown. Trimming took 3 bases from V and 6 from J, leaving 3 bases between them. This CDR3 has 10 residues. Germline assignment: CDR1 SGHAT and CDR2 FQNNGV. Sample: PBMCs, mostly from graft donor cells, taken 360 days after TCRalphabeta/CD19-depleted stem cell transplant. This receptor was taken from a male patient between 10 and 17 years old who had a stem cell transplant for acute lymphoblastic leukemia, so the T cells may come from the graft donor. This sequence joins TRBV11-2 and TRBJ2-7; unclear D gene. CDR3 coding DNA: TGTGCCAGCAGCTTCAGCGAGCAGTACTTC. Translation gives CASSFSEQYF.